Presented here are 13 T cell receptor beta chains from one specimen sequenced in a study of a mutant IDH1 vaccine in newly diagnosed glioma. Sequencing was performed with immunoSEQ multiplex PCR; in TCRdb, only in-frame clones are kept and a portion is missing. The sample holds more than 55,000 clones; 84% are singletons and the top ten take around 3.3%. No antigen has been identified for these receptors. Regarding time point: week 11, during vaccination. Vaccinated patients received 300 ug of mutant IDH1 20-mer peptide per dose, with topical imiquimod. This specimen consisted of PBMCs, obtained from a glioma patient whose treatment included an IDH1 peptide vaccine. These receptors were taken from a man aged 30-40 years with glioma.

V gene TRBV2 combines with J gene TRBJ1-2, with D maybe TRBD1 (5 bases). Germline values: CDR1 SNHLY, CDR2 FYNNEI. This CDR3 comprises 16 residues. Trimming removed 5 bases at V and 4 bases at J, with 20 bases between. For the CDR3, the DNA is TGTGCCAGCAGTACACCCTCCTTGGGGCCGGCCTATGGCTACACCTTC. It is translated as CASSTPSLGPAYGYTF. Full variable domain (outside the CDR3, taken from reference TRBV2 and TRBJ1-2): EPEVTQTPSHQVTQMGQEVILRCVPISNHLYFYWYRQILGQKVEFLVSFYNNEISEKSEIFDDQFSVERPDGSNFTLKIRSTKLEDSAMYFCASSTPSLGPAYGYTFGSGTRLTVV.

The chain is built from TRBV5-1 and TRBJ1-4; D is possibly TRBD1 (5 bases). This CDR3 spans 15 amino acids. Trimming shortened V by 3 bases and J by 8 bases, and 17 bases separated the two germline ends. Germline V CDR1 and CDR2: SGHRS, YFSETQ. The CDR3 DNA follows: TGCGCCAGCAGCTCCGGACAAGGAGGGCTAGAAAAACTGTTTTTT. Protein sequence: CASSSGQGGLEKLFF.

Here the CDR3 reads CASSYRQGLGGELFF. For the CDR3, the DNA is TGTGCCAGCAGCTACCGACAGGGTCTGGGCGGGGAGCTGTTTTTT. This chain joins TRBV11-3 and TRBJ2-2, with 7 bases aligning to TRBD1. The CDR3 consists of 15 residues. CDR1 is SGHNT and CDR2 is YENEEA in the germline V gene. Germline trimming cut 4 bases from V and 7 bases from J; bases unmatched to any gene: 9.

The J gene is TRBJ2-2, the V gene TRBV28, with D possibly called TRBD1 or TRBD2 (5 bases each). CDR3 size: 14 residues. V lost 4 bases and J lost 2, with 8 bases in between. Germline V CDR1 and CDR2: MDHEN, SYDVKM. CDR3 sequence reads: CASSSGQNTGELFF. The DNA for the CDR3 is TGTGCCAGCAGTTCGGGGCAAAACACCGGGGAGCTGTTTTTT.

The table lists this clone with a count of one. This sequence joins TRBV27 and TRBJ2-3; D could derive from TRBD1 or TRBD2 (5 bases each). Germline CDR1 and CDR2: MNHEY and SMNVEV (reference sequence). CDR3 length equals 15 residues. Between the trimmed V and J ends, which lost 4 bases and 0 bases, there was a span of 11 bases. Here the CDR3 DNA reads TGTGCCAGCAGTTACTTAAGGGACAGCACAGATACGCAGTATTTT. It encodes CASSYLRDSTDTQYF.

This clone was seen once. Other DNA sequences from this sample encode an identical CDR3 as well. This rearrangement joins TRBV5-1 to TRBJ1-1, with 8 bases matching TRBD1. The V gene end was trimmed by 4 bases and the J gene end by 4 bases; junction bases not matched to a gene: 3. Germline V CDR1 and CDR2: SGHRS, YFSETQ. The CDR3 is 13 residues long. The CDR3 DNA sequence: TGCGCCAGCAGCCCGACAGGGGTCACTGAAGCTTTCTTT. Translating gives CASSPTGVTEAFF.

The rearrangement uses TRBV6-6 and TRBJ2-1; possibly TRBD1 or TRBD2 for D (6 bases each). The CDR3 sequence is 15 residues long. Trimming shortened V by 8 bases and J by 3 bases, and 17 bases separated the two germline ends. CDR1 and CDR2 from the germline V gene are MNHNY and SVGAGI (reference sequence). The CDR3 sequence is CASLSTGGNYNEQFF. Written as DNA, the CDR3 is TGTGCCAGCTTATCGACAGGAGGGAACTACAATGAGCAGTTCTTC.

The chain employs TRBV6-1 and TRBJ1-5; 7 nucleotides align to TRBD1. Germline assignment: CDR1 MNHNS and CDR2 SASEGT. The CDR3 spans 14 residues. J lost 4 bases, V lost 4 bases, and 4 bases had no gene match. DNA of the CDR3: TGTGCCAGCAGTGCCAGGGGGGGGAATCAGCCCCAGCATTTT. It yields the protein CASSARGGNQPQHF.

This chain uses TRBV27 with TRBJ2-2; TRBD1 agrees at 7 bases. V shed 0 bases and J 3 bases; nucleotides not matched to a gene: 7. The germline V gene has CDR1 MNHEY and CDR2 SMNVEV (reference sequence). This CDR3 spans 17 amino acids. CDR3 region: CASSLSAGTADTGELFF. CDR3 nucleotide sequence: TGTGCCAGCAGTTTATCCGCCGGGACAGCTGACACCGGGGAGCTGTTTTTT.

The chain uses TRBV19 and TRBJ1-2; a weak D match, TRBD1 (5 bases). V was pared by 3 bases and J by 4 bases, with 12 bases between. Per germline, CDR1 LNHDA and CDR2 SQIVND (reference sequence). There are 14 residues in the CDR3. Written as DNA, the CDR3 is TGTGCCAGTAGTATTACCGGGACGGGCTATGGCTACACCTTC. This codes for CASSITGTGYGYTF. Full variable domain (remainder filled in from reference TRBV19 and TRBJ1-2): DGGITQSPKYLFRKEGQNVTLSCEQNLNHDAMYWYRQDPGQGLRLIYYSQIVNDFQKGDIAEGYSVSREKKESFPLTVTSAQKNPTAFYLCASSITGTGYGYTFGSGTRLTVV.

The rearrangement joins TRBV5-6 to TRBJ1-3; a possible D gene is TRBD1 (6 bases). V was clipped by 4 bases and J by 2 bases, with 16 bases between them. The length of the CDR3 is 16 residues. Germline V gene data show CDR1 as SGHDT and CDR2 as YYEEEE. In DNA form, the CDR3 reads TGTGCCAGCAGCGTCGGAGGGGGAAATGCTGGAAACACCATATATTTT. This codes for CASSVGGGNAGNTIYF.

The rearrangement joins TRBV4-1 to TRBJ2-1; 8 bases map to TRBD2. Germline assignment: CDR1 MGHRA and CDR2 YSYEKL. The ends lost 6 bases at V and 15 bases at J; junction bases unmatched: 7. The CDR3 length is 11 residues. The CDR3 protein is CASRGAGVGFF. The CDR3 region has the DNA TGCGCCAGCAGAGGAGCGGGAGTAGGGTTCTTC.

The CDR3 sequence is CASSSLAAYNEQFF. CDR3 DNA sequence: TGTGCCAGCAGCTCACTAGCGGCCTACAATGAGCAGTTCTTC. V is TRBV11-2 and J is TRBJ2-1; TRBD2 aligns across 8 bases. CDR3 length: 14 residues. V trimming: 4 bases; J trimming: 2 bases; junction bases outside the gene matches: 1. The germline V gene has CDR1 SGHAT and CDR2 FQNNGV.